This entry is about one TCR beta chain. Its antigen is currently unknown. This CDR3 is 14 amino acids long. V dropped 4 bases and J dropped 0 bases, with 10 bases sitting between them. Germline CDR1 LNHDA, CDR2 SQIVND (reference sequence). This sample is part of a study of T cell responses to AZD1222 COVID-19 vaccine. Study outcomes and limitations: In a largely white British group with more females than males, clonal diversity was possibly underestimated. There were vaccine-associated CD4 TCRs across spike, dominant at 160-218 and 743-854. When two AZD1222 doses had been given, Spike-specific TCR breadth and depth rose.

Libraries were prepared by immunoSEQ multiplex PCR; TCRdb keeps only in-frame clonotypes and omits some of them. The sample consists of approximately 150,000 clones, around 92% of them appearing once. The gene calls are TRBV19 and TRBJ2-7, with D unresolved. The sample consisted of peripheral blood, taken on day 0 of AZD1222 vaccination. The origin of this receptor is an adult in good health. DNA of the CDR3: TGTGCCAGTAGTAGGACGGACCTCTCCTACGAGCAGTACTTC. Translating gives CASSRTDLSYEQYF.